This is a list of T cell receptor beta chains from one sample in a study of cytomegalovirus exposure and HLA in healthy donors. The assay was immunoSEQ multiplex PCR, and TCRdb's table has in-frame clones only and misses some. The data show about 93,000 clones, 70% to 80% seen once. The sample was PBMCs. The receptors were gathered from a man aged 25 to 40 in good health and CMV-seronegative. The CDR3 runs from the conserved cysteine through the conserved F or W. D genes are given only for firm matches. The size of a clone is reported for some rows only, either as once, few or many, or as a class for expanded clones.

clone_size j_call v_call d_call cdr3_nt cdr3_aa
- TRBJ2-5 TRBV27 - TGTGCCAGCAGTTTGATGGAGCAAGAGACCCAGTACTTC CASSLMEQETQYF
- TRBJ2-7 TRBV10-3 - TGTGCCATCAGTGCAGGGTTCTCCTACGAGCAGTACTTC CAISAGFSYEQYF
- TRBJ1-2 TRBV11-2 TRBD1 TGTGCCAGCAGCTTAGTGGGACAGGGTCCTCACTATGGCTACACCTTC CASSLVGQGPHYGYTF
- TRBJ2-7 TRBV5-5 - TGTGCCAGCAGCTTGGAGGGGGGGCATCAGGGCTCCTACGAGCAGTACTTC CASSLEGGHQGSYEQYF
- TRBJ1-1 TRBV18 - TGTGCCAGCTCCACCGCAGGGATTGAAGCTTTCTTT CASSTAGIEAFF
- TRBJ1-1 TRBV11-1 - TGTGCCAGCAGCCCACATATTGACAGGCTGAACACTGAAGCTTTCTTT CASSPHIDRLNTEAFF
- TRBJ1-4 TRBV2 TRBD1 TGTGCCAGCAGTGAAGCAACCGGCAGGGGGACAGGGGCGGGAAAACTGTTTTTT CASSEATGRGTGAGKLFF
- TRBJ1-1 TRBV27 - TGTGCCAGCAGTTTATCAAGGGGGAGCACTGAAGCTTTCTTT CASSLSRGSTEAFF
- TRBJ1-5 TRBV4-1 - TGCGCCAGCAGCCAAGGGGCAACTAGCAATCAGCCCCAGCATTTT CASSQGATSNQPQHF
- TRBJ2-1 TRBV9 - TGTGCCAGCAGCGTCCGGGATCAAGCGGTATACAATGAGCAGTTCTTC CASSVRDQAVYNEQFF
- TRBJ1-4 TRBV29-1 TRBD1 TGCAGCGGGGGACAGATTAATGAAAAACTGTTTTTT CSGGQINEKLFF
- TRBJ1-2 TRBV7-9 TRBD1 TGTGCCAGCAGCTTAGATGGGACAGGGGACGGCGGGGGCTACACCTTC CASSLDGTGDGGGYTF
- TRBJ1-1 TRBV5-6 - TGTGCCAGCAGCTTGTACGGTTACACTGAAGCTTTCTTT CASSLYGYTEAFF
- TRBJ1-4 TRBV6-5 - TGTGCCAGCAGTTCCATCAGGGAAACTAATGAAAAACTGTTTTTT CASSSIRETNEKLFF
- TRBJ1-3 TRBV6-1 - TGTGCCAGCAGTGAAGCGTCGCCGGGAGCTGGAAACACCATATATTTT CASSEASPGAGNTIYF
- TRBJ1-2 TRBV2 TRBD1 TGTGCCAGCAGTGAAATAGGGACAGGGGGCGTTGATGGCTACACCTTC CASSEIGTGGVDGYTF
- TRBJ1-1 TRBV4-2 TRBD1 TGTGCCAGCAGCCAAGACAGGGGGCGCGGAGCTTTCTTT CASSQDRGRGAFF
- TRBJ1-1 TRBV27 - TGTGCCAGCAGAACAGGAGGACTAAGCGTTTACACTGAAGCTTTCTTT CASRTGGLSVYTEAFF
- TRBJ1-1 TRBV18 - TGTGCCAGCTCAGGTCCTATCCGAGCAGGGTGGAACATGAACACTGAAGCTTTCTTT CASSGPIRAGWNMNTEAFF
- TRBJ1-1 TRBV27 - TGTGCCAGCAGAGGGGGGGTCATGACTGAAGCTTTCTTT CASRGGVMTEAFF
- TRBJ1-2 TRBV19 - TGTGCCAGTAGTATTTCTCAGGGTTTTTTTGGCTACACCTTC CASSISQGFFGYTF
- TRBJ2-3 TRBV5-4 - TGTGCCAGCAGCTTCCGGGGCACAGATACGCAGTATTTT CASSFRGTDTQYF
- TRBJ1-4 TRBV11-2 TRBD1 TGTGCCAGCAGTCCCGGACAGGGAAATGAAAAACTGTTTTTT CASSPGQGNEKLFF
- TRBJ1-4 TRBV7-8 - TGTGCCAGCAGCTTAGGGCTGGAAAAACTGTTTTTT CASSLGLEKLFF
- TRBJ2-1 TRBV15 TRBD2 TGTGCCACCAGCGAGCGGGACTCCTGGACTGAGCAGTTCTTC CATSERDSWTEQFF
- TRBJ1-1 TRBV7-3 - TGTGCCAGCAGCTTAACAAACAGCCTGAACACTGAAGCTTTCTTT CASSLTNSLNTEAFF
once TRBJ1-1 TRBV7-3 - TGTGCCAGCAGCTCCGGACAGCCGAACACTGAAGCTTTCTTT CASSSGQPNTEAFF
- TRBJ2-1 TRBV12-5 - TGTGCTAGTGGACCCACAGCTTACAATGAGCAGTTCTTC CASGPTAYNEQFF
few TRBJ2-5 TRBV5-1 - TGCGCCAGCAGCTTTACTAATCAAGAGACCCAGTACTTC CASSFTNQETQYF
- TRBJ1-5 TRBV19 TRBD1 TGTGCCAGCGGAGGTGCAGGGGGTCAGCCCCAGCATTTT CASGGAGGQPQHF
- TRBJ1-2 TRBV19 TRBD1 TGTGCCAGTAGTATAGATGACCACAGGGGCTATGGCTACACCTTC CASSIDDHRGYGYTF
- TRBJ2-2 TRBV7-8 TRBD2 TGTGCCAGCAGCTTATTCGGGGAGGGAGGGGAGCTGTTTTTT CASSLFGEGGELFF
few TRBJ2-1 TRBV18 TRBD1 TGTGCCAGCTCACCACCGGCAGGGGGAAATGAGCAGTTCTTC CASSPPAGGNEQFF
- TRBJ1-4 TRBV6-1 - TGTGCCAGCAGTGATTTGGGGCGGCGCGAAAAACTGTTTTTT CASSDLGRREKLFF
- TRBJ2-3 TRBV5-1 TRBD2 TGCGCCAGCAGCTTGGCCGGCGGGGGGGCCTTGGGGGATACGCAGTATTTT CASSLAGGGALGDTQYF
- TRBJ2-7 TRBV4-2 TRBD1 TGTGCCAGCAGCCCGGGACAGCAACAGACCTACGAGCAGTACTTC CASSPGQQQTYEQYF
- TRBJ1-2 TRBV5-1 TRBD1 TGCGCCAGCAGCTTGGCCGGGGCAGGTAGACAGGGCTATGGCTACACCTTC CASSLAGAGRQGYGYTF
- TRBJ1-1 TRBV19 - TGTGCCAGTAGTCCCTCGGGGGGGACCACTGAAGCTTTCTTT CASSPSGGTTEAFF
- TRBJ2-5 TRBV29-1 - TGCAGCCAAAAGCGGGAAGAGACCCAGTACTTC CSQKREETQYF
- TRBJ2-5 TRBV2 TRBD1 TGTGCCAGCAGTGGGGACAGGGCTTTGGAGACCCAGTACTTC CASSGDRALETQYF
- TRBJ1-2 TRBV29-1 - TGCAGCGTTGCTGGGGGAGGGGAGGCTGGCTACACCTTC CSVAGGGEAGYTF
- TRBJ1-4 TRBV9 TRBD1 TGTGCCAGCAGCTCAGCGGGACAGGTTAATGAAAAACTGTTTTTT CASSSAGQVNEKLFF